The T cell receptor beta chain described here comes from a study of blood T cell repertoires in COVID-19. The assay was immunoSEQ multiplex PCR, and TCRdb's table has in-frame clones only and misses some. This sample has about 73,000 clones; roughly 70% occur once, and the top ten carry more than 20%. Germline lookup yields CDR1 SGHRS and CDR2 YFSETQ. The CDR3 spans 14 residues. The V segment lost 6 bases and the J segment 1 base; nucleotides outside the gene matches: 5. This clone was seen a handful of times. Sequences were obtained from peripheral blood. This sequence originates from a man aged 60 to 69 with acute or convalescent COVID-19. This chain connects TRBV5-1 to TRBJ1-1; TRBD1 matches at 8 bases. For the CDR3, the DNA is TGCGCCAGCACCCCCGACAGGGGGAACACTGAAGCTTTCTTT. It specifies CASTPDRGNTEAFF. The full variable domain, rest sourced from reference TRBV5-1 and TRBJ1-1, is KAGVTQTPRYLIKTRGQQVTLSCSPISGHRSVSWYQQTPGQGLQFLFEYFSETQRNKGNFPGRFSGRQFSNSRSEMNVSTLELGDSALYLCASTPDRGNTEAFFGQGTRLTVV.